What follows are 28 T cell receptor beta chains derived from one specimen sequenced in a study of CD8 T cells in Susac syndrome. Random hexamers were used to reverse transcribe an amount of about 0.45 to 1 ug RNA. MiXCR was run by TCRdb on the immunoSEQ multiplex PCR reads, yielding one entry per CDR3 protein. The repertoire holds more than 150,000 distinct CDR3 sequences, with about 93% as singletons. Sequenced material: CD4+ T cells from PBMCs. These receptors all stem from a human donor in good health.

The chain is built from TRBV18 and TRBJ1-4; 9 bases line up with TRBD1. Unmatched junction bases numbered 7, after V lost 3 bases and J lost 8 bases. Germline CDR1 reads KGHSH; CDR2 reads LQKENI. The CDR3 has 15 residues. CDR3 loop: CASSPGTGRDEKLFF. DNA of the CDR3: TGTGCCAGCTCACCTGGGACAGGGCGGGACGAAAAACTGTTTTTT.

The rearrangement links TRBV20-1 to TRBJ2-2; tentative D call: TRBD1 (7 bases). The CDR3 contains 13 residues. V was cut by 2 bases and J by 11 bases, with 15 bases left in between. Germline V gene data show CDR1 as DFQATT and CDR2 as SNEGSKA (reference sequence). CDR3 DNA sequence: TGCAGTGCTAGAAATTCAGGGGGGCTAGAGCTGTTTTTT. Encoded protein: CSARNSGGLELFF.

Worth noting for this clonotype: The germline gene is not matched at one end of the junction; a read error may be the cause. V is TRBV20-1 and J is TRBJ1-2, with D perhaps matching TRBD1 (6 bases). Per germline, CDR1 DFQATT and CDR2 SNEGSKA (reference sequence). This CDR3 has 13 residues. The CDR3 DNA reads TGCAGTGCAAGAGGGGGGGGCCTCTATGGCTACACCTTC. This translates into CSARGGGLYGYTF.

The rearrangement joins TRBV6-5 to TRBJ2-5, with D possibly being TRBD1 (5 bases). V shed 2 bases and J shed 5 bases, with 9 bases lying between them. The length of the CDR3 is 13 residues. CDR1 MNHEY and CDR2 SVGAGI come from the germline V gene. CDR3: CASSYDSRETQYF. The CDR3 DNA follows: TGTGCCAGCAGTTACGACAGTCGTGAGACCCAGTACTTC.

The chain is built from TRBV12-3 or TRBV12-4 and TRBJ2-1; D unresolved. Trimming stripped 5 bases from V and 6 bases from J, with 8 bases between. The CDR3 runs 12 residues. The DNA of the CDR3 is TGTGCCAGCAGTGCGACGGGCAATGAGCAGTTCTTC. It encodes CASSATGNEQFF.

The chain has TRBV4-3 and TRBJ1-2; D is undetermined. Germline V gene lookup returns CDR1 LGHNA and CDR2 YSLEER. The CDR3 has 15 residues. Trimming removed 0 bases from V and 4 bases from J, with 12 bases in between. Here the CDR3 DNA reads TGCGCCAGCAGCCAAGATCTCGAGGTTGGCTATGGCTACACCTTC. Protein product: CASSQDLEVGYGYTF.

The sample holds one count of this clonotype. This chain joins TRBV6-2 or TRBV6-3 and TRBJ1-6; D is possibly TRBD1 (5 bases). The length of the CDR3 is 15 residues. Trimming took 4 bases from V and 4 from J, leaving 11 bases between them. Germline CDR1 is MNHEY and CDR2 is SVGEGT. CDR3 residues: CASSSRQSYNSPLHF. The CDR3 DNA reads as TGTGCCAGCAGTTCGCGACAGTCGTATAATTCACCCCTCCACTTT.

The chain is built from TRBV12-3 or TRBV12-4 and TRBJ1-2, with 8 bases fitting TRBD1. The junction had 6 bases not matched to a gene; V was cut back by 5 bases and J by 7 bases. CDR3 length: 13 residues. CDR3 sequence (DNA): TGTGCCAGCAGTGAACAGGGGGGAGGTGGCTACACCTTC. Translation gives CASSEQGGGGYTF.

About this clonotype: Germline and junction disagree at one end, which may indicate a read error. This chain uses TRBV20-1 with TRBJ2-1; TRBD2 agrees at 15 bases. Germline values: CDR1 DFQATT, CDR2 SNEGSKA (reference sequence). The CDR3 spans 12 residues. DNA for the CDR3: TGCAGTGTCGGACTAGCGGGGGGGCTTTGGCTCTTC. It yields the protein CSVGLAGGLWLF.

The chain uses TRBV20-1 and TRBJ2-7; the match to TRBD1 covers 8 bases. In germline, CDR1 is DFQATT, CDR2 SNEGSKA (reference sequence). V shed 2 bases, J shed 5 bases, and the junction held 8 bases outside the gene matches. This CDR3 is 14 amino acids long. CDR3 protein: CSARRGTGVNEQYF. CDR3 nucleotides: TGCAGTGCTAGAAGAGGGACAGGCGTCAACGAGCAGTACTTC.

The CDR3, as DNA: TGTGCCAGCAGCGATCCGTATGGCTACACCTTC. Translated, it gives CASSDPYGYTF. V usage is TRBV3-1 and J usage is TRBJ1-2; no firm D call. The germline gives CDR1 LGHDT, CDR2 YNNKEL (reference sequence). CDR3 size: 11 residues. V was cut by 5 bases and J by 5 bases, with 6 bases left in between.

The V gene is TRBV5-1, the J gene TRBJ2-3; the match to TRBD2 covers 12 bases. J was trimmed by 4 bases and V by 3 bases; bases with no gene match: 6. Germline CDR1 and CDR2: SGHRS and YFSETQ. The CDR3 is 16 amino acids. CDR3 in DNA: TGCGCCAGCAGCTACACGCTAGCGGGGGGGCCAGATACGCAGTATTTT. This encodes CASSYTLAGGPDTQYF.

The gene calls are TRBV5-4 and TRBJ2-1; D unresolved. Germline V gene sequence: CDR1 SGHNT, CDR2 YYREEE (reference sequence). The ends were cut back, 0 bases at V and 6 bases at J, with 7 bases in the middle. This CDR3 has 13 amino acids. Written as DNA, the CDR3 is TGTGCCAGCAGCTTGGAGGCTGGCAATGAGCAGTTCTTC. It codes for CASSLEAGNEQFF.

V usage is TRBV29-1 and J usage is TRBJ1-2; D gene uncertain. Germline CDR1 reads SQVTM; CDR2 reads ANQGSEA. V lost 4 bases to trimming and J lost 2 bases, with 5 bases between them. This CDR3 region has 11 residues. CDR3 sequence: CSVGQNYGYTF. In DNA form, the CDR3 reads TGCAGCGTTGGCCAGAACTATGGCTACACCTTC.

CDR3: CASSLAHSSYNSPLHF. CDR3 bases: TGTGCCAGCAGCTTGGCGCATTCCTCCTATAATTCACCCCTCCACTTT. This chain links TRBV11-2 with TRBJ1-6; D remains ambiguous. There are 16 residues in the CDR3. V was pared by 3 bases and J by 0 bases, with 9 bases between. The germline CDR1 and CDR2 sequences are SGHAT and FQNNGV.

The V and J genes are TRBV28 and TRBJ2-3; D may be TRBD2 (6 bases). The CDR3 covers 12 residues. V lost 6 bases, J lost 8 bases, and 12 bases lay in between. Germline V gene data show CDR1 as MDHEN and CDR2 as SYDVKM. In DNA form, the CDR3 reads TGTGCCAGCAGCCAAGGGCGGGGTACGCAGTATTTT. It translates to CASSQGRGTQYF.

The chain links TRBV9 to TRBJ1-6; weak D call: TRBD1 (6 bases). The CDR3 extends over 13 amino acids. Trimming cost V 8 bases and J 3 bases, with 9 bases left between them. Germline V gene lookup returns CDR1 SGDLS and CDR2 YYNGEE. The CDR3 protein is CASQGNYNSPLHF. The DNA of the CDR3 is TGTGCCAGTCAGGGGAACTATAATTCACCCCTCCACTTT. Together with reference TRBV9 and TRBJ1-6, the CDR3 gives the full variable domain: DSGVTQTPKHLITATGQRVTLRCSPRSGDLSVYWYQQSLDQGLQFLIQYYNGEERAKGNILERFSAQQFPDLHSELNLSSLELGDSALYFCASQGNYNSPLHFGNGTRLTVT.

The chain uses TRBV20-1 and TRBJ2-7; 7 nucleotides match TRBD1. CDR1 DFQATT and CDR2 SNEGSKA come from the germline V gene (reference sequence). The CDR3 runs to 12 residues. Trimming cost V 5 bases and J 7 bases; bases outside gene matches: 8. In nucleotides, the CDR3 is TGCAGTGCTGTAGCTGGCAGGGGGGAGCAGTACTTC. This encodes CSAVAGRGEQYF.

The V and J genes are TRBV7-9 and TRBJ1-1; D perhaps matches TRBD1 (6 bases). The germline V gene encodes CDR1 SEHNR and CDR2 FQNEAQ (reference sequence). V shed 5 bases and J shed 5 bases, with 12 bases lying between them. The CDR3 is 13 residues long. CDR3: CASSLAGATEAFF. The CDR3 DNA is TGTGCCAGCAGCCTCGCGGGGGCGACTGAAGCTTTCTTT. The full variable domain, its missing parts supplied by reference TRBV7-9 and TRBJ1-1, is DTGVSQNPRHKITKRGQNVTFRCDPISEHNRLYWYRQTLGQGPEFLTYFQNEAQLEKSRLLSDRFSAERPKGSFSTLEIQRTEQGDSAMYLCASSLAGATEAFFGQGTRLTVV.

This chain uses TRBV20-1 with TRBJ2-7; TRBD1 matches 7 bases. The CDR3 has 13 amino acids. Germline CDR1 DFQATT, CDR2 SNEGSKA (reference sequence). The V segment lost 3 bases and the J segment 3 bases; nucleotides outside the gene matches: 5. The CDR3 spells CSASGDSRYEQYF. As DNA, the CDR3 is TGCAGTGCTAGCGGGGACAGCCGCTACGAGCAGTACTTC.

For the CDR3, the DNA is TGTGCCTGGAGTCGAATTAGTGGTGAGCAGTTCTTC. Translation gives CAWSRISGEQFF. The V gene is TRBV30, the J gene TRBJ2-1; D remains ambiguous. Germline assignment: CDR1 GTSNPN and CDR2 SVGIG (reference sequence). The ends were cut back, 2 bases at V and 9 bases at J, with 11 bases in the middle. The CDR3 sequence is 12 residues long.

The rearrangement links TRBV7-9 to TRBJ1-2; D perhaps matches TRBD1 (5 bases). This CDR3 spans 14 amino acids. Germline CDR1 SEHNR, CDR2 FQNEAQ (reference sequence). Trimming left V 7 bases short and J 8 bases short, with 20 bases between. In DNA form, the CDR3 reads TGTGCCAGCACCCGGGGGAAGGGCATAGAGGGCTACACCTTC. Translated: CASTRGKGIEGYTF.

V usage is TRBV7-8 and J usage is TRBJ1-6; TRBD1 might be the D (6 bases). This CDR3 has 14 residues. Germline V gene lookup returns CDR1 SGHVS and CDR2 FQNEAQ. Trimming took off 4 bases at V and 7 bases at J, with 11 bases between the two ends. This CDR3 reads CASSSAGVNSPLHF. Written as DNA, the CDR3 is TGTGCCAGCAGCTCAGCAGGGGTCAATTCACCCCTCCACTTT.

This chain uses TRBV27 with TRBJ1-5; D not certain. This CDR3 spans 14 amino acids. V dropped 5 bases and J dropped 5 bases, with 13 bases sitting between them. The germline V gene has CDR1 MNHEY and CDR2 SMNVEV (reference sequence). CDR3 bases: TGTGCCAGCAGTCCAGGATTCCCCGATCAGCCCCAGCATTTT. Protein: CASSPGFPDQPQHF.

This clonotype appeared once. The chain recombines TRBV7-3 with TRBJ2-1, with 8 bases matching TRBD2. Germline loops: CDR1 SGHTA, CDR2 FQGTGA. The CDR3 is made up of 14 amino acids. Germline trimming cut 5 bases from V and 8 bases from J; bases unmatched to any gene: 8. CDR3 bases: TGTGCCAGCAGCGCGGGGGGCCTCTTAGATGAGCAGTTCTTC. Translating gives CASSAGGLLDEQFF.

The chain is built from TRBV2 and TRBJ1-1; TRBD1 might be the D (6 bases). There are 13 residues in the CDR3. Germline loops: CDR1 SNHLY, CDR2 FYNNEI. Trimming cost V 5 bases and J 5 bases, with 12 bases left between them. The CDR3: CASSNYRGTEAFF. The DNA for the CDR3 is TGTGCCAGCAGTAACTATAGGGGGACTGAAGCTTTCTTT.

The DNA of the CDR3 is TGCGCCAGCAGCCAAGAAACGAGGGTAGGCTACACCTTC. Translation: CASSQETRVGYTF. This chain joins TRBV4-3 and TRBJ1-2; D is unclear. The germline V and J ends were trimmed by 0 bases and 8 bases, with 10 bases remaining between them. CDR1 is LGHNA, CDR2 YSLEER, per germline. The CDR3 contains 13 residues.

The V and J genes are TRBV7-2 and TRBJ2-7, with D maybe TRBD2 (6 bases). V lost 4 bases and J 2 bases, leaving 15 bases between the germline ends. Germline V gene lookup returns CDR1 SGHTA and CDR2 FQGNSA. The CDR3 sequence is 15 residues long. CDR3 sequence: CASSSPRLATYEQYF. The CDR3 DNA reads as TGTGCCAGCAGCTCTCCTCGTCTAGCGACCTACGAGCAGTACTTC.